Following are 19 T cell receptor beta chains from one sample sequenced in a study of blood T cell repertoires in COVID-19. This table comes from immunoSEQ multiplex PCR, and its TCRdb copy is limited to in-frame clones, with some not included. The sample carries approximately 80,000 clones, roughly 84% recorded once. The sample was peripheral blood. Every receptor here comes from a woman at least 80 years old with COVID-19, enrolled during active disease.

The genes are TRBV10-3 and TRBJ1-5; 7 nucleotides agree with TRBD1. The CDR3 is 14 amino acids. Germline V gene lookup returns CDR1 ENHRY and CDR2 SYGVKD. The J segment lost 2 bases and the V segment lost 4 bases, leaving 2 bases of the junction unmatched. The CDR3 DNA is TGTGCCATCAGTGGTGGGACAGGCAATCAGCCCCAGCATTTT. Protein: CAISGGTGNQPQHF.

The V gene is TRBV7-2, the J gene TRBJ1-2, with TRBD1 matching 11 bases. Germline V gene lookup returns CDR1 SGHTA and CDR2 FQGNSA. V dropped 3 bases and J dropped 8; count of bases not matched to a gene: 11. The CDR3 runs 16 residues. The CDR3 loop reads CASSLGGQGAAGGYTF. CDR3 in DNA: TGTGCCAGCAGCTTGGGCGGACAGGGGGCGGCGGGAGGCTACACCTTC.

V gene TRBV5-4 combines with J gene TRBJ2-7; 8 bases match TRBD1. Trimming removed 4 bases from V and 3 bases from J; junction bases left unmatched: 6. The CDR3 sequence is 14 residues long. Germline values: CDR1 SGHNT, CDR2 YYREEE (reference sequence). The CDR3 loop reads CASSPGQGYYEQYF. The DNA of the CDR3 is TGTGCCAGCAGCCCTGGACAGGGATACTACGAGCAGTACTTC.

This rearrangement joins TRBV18 to TRBJ1-2; TRBD1 matches 10 bases. Germline V gives CDR1 KGHSH, CDR2 LQKENI. CDR3 length: 15 amino acids. V was pared by 3 bases and J by 3 bases, with 4 bases of the junction left unmatched. The CDR3 here is CASSPRQGADYGYTF. The CDR3 nucleotides read TGTGCCAGCTCACCGCGACAGGGGGCCGACTATGGCTACACCTTC.

The J gene is TRBJ2-7, the V gene TRBV2; perhaps TRBD1 as D (6 bases). The CDR3 runs to 14 residues. The germline V and J ends were trimmed by 4 bases and 0 bases, with 10 bases remaining between them. Germline V CDR1 and CDR2: SNHLY, FYNNEI. The CDR3, as DNA: TGTGCCAGCAGTGCGGACAGAGCCTCCTACGAGCAGTACTTC. Translation: CASSADRASYEQYF.

V gene TRBV7-3 combines with J gene TRBJ1-2; D not certain. Germline lookup yields CDR1 SGHTA and CDR2 FQGTGA. The CDR3 runs to 15 residues. With 0 bases removed from V and 6 bases from J, the gap between germline ends came to 14 bases. This chain's CDR3 is CASSLTFDGLDGYTF. Written as DNA, the CDR3 is TGTGCCAGCAGCTTAACGTTTGATGGGCTGGATGGCTACACCTTC.

The CDR3 protein is CASSQDPGTSGGRETQYF. The CDR3 DNA follows: TGCGCCAGCAGCCAAGATCCAGGGACTAGCGGGGGGCGAGAGACCCAGTACTTC. This sequence joins TRBV4-1 and TRBJ2-5; 15 bases are shared with TRBD2. With 0 bases clipped from V and 4 bases from J, the junction kept 6 bases outside the gene matches. CDR1 and CDR2 (germline): MGHRA, YSYEKL. The CDR3 loop spans 18 amino acids.

The chain combines TRBV10-3 with TRBJ2-3, with TRBD1 matching 7 bases. Germline V gene sequence: CDR1 ENHRY, CDR2 SYGVKD. Trimming removed 6 bases from V and 2 bases from J; junction bases left unmatched: 5. There are 14 residues in the CDR3. In DNA, the CDR3 is TGTGCCATCAGCCTACAGGGGTACACAGATACGCAGTATTTT. It is translated as CAISLQGYTDTQYF.

The J gene is TRBJ2-1, the V gene TRBV2; TRBD2 matches at 12 bases. The germline V gene has CDR1 SNHLY and CDR2 FYNNEI. The ends lost 8 bases at V and 7 bases at J; junction bases unmatched: 9. CDR3 size: 15 residues. The chain's CDR3 is CASGLLAGGHNEQFF. CDR3 sequence (DNA): TGTGCCAGCGGCCTACTAGCGGGAGGTCATAATGAGCAGTTCTTC.

The V call is TRBV11-2, the J call TRBJ2-1; 7 bases agree with TRBD1. Trimming took 4 bases from V and 4 from J; bases not matched to a gene: 7. This CDR3 has 15 residues. Per the germline V gene, CDR1 is SGHAT and CDR2 is FQNNGV. CDR3 in DNA: TGTGCCAGCAGCTACTGGGACAGTACTTACAATGAGCAGTTCTTC. It specifies CASSYWDSTYNEQFF.

The chain joins TRBV6-5 to TRBJ2-7; 7 nucleotides align to TRBD1. Losses at the gene ends were 4 bases for V and 5 bases for J; bases not matched to a gene: 5. The CDR3 consists of 13 residues. Looked up from germline, CDR1 is MNHEY and CDR2 is SVGAGI. The CDR3 coding sequence is TGTGCCAGCAGTTCCAGGACAGGCAACGAGCAGTACTTC. Amino acids: CASSSRTGNEQYF.

This chain connects TRBV7-2 to TRBJ1-1; D unresolved. The CDR3 sequence is 13 residues long. Trimming took off 1 base at V and 4 bases at J, with 7 bases between the two ends. The germline V gene encodes CDR1 SGHTA and CDR2 FQGNSA. This CDR3 reads CASSLEELTEAFF. CDR3 bases: TGTGCCAGCAGCTTAGAAGAACTCACTGAAGCTTTCTTT.

This clone came up a few times. The rearrangement joins TRBV7-3 to TRBJ1-5, with D possibly TRBD1 on 6 matching bases. CDR3 length equals 10 residues. The germline V gene encodes CDR1 SGHTA and CDR2 FQGTGA. CDR3 DNA sequence: TGTGCAATCAGGGGCAGGCCCCAGCATTTT. It specifies CAIRGRPQHF.

In its sample, this clone was seen once. The chain employs TRBV5-5 and TRBJ1-1; D perhaps matches TRBD1 (6 bases). Trimming cost V 0 bases and J 5 bases, with 14 bases left between them. CDR3 length: 15 amino acids. Germline V gene lookup returns CDR1 SGHKS and CDR2 YYEKEE (reference sequence). The CDR3 region is CASSLGQVLGTEAFF. As DNA, the CDR3 is TGTGCCAGCAGCTTGGGACAGGTGCTGGGGACTGAAGCTTTCTTT.

The CDR3 bases are TGTGCCAGCAGTGACAGGGTGTACTATGGCTACACCTTC. The encoded protein is CASSDRVYYGYTF. This chain connects TRBV6-1 to TRBJ1-2; D perhaps matches TRBD1 (5 bases). V was clipped by 3 bases and J by 3 bases, with 8 bases between them. The V gene's germline CDR1 is MNHNS and CDR2 SASEGT. This CDR3 contains 13 residues.

The chain uses TRBV7-2 and TRBJ1-1; D gene uncertain. Germline CDR1 SGHTA, CDR2 FQGNSA. The CDR3 totals 15 residues. V was shortened by 2 bases and J by 0 bases, with 10 bases between the two germline ends. This chain's CDR3 is CASSLMRQLNTEAFF. The CDR3 DNA reads TGTGCCAGCAGCTTAATGAGGCAGTTGAACACTGAAGCTTTCTTT. The variable domain in full, with the rest retrieved from reference TRBV7-2 and TRBJ1-1, is GAGVSQSPSNKVTEKGKDVELRCDPISGHTALYWYRQSLGQGLEFLIYFQGNSAPDKSGLPSDRFSAERTGGSVSTLTIQRTQQEDSAVYLCASSLMRQLNTEAFFGQGTRLTVV.

The chain recombines TRBV7-7 with TRBJ2-1; D unresolved. V shed 2 bases and J shed 2 bases, with 10 bases lying between them. CDR3 length equals 15 residues. CDR1 is SSHAT, CDR2 FNYEAQ, per germline (reference sequence). Here the CDR3 reads CASSLKWSAYNEQFF. The CDR3 nucleotides are TGTGCCAGCAGCTTAAAATGGTCGGCCTACAATGAGCAGTTCTTC. Based on the CDR3 plus reference TRBV7-7 and TRBJ2-1, the full variable domain is GAGVSQSPRYKVTKRGQDVTLRCDPISSHATLYWYQQALGQGPEFLTYFNYEAQPDKSGLPSDRFSAERPEGSISTLTIQRTEQRDSAMYRCASSLKWSAYNEQFFGPGTRLTVL.

V usage is TRBV7-2 and J usage is TRBJ1-1, with D unclear. V shed 3 bases and J shed 5 bases, with 10 bases lying between them. The CDR3 sequence is 13 residues long. Germline-derived CDR1 and CDR2 are SGHTA and FQGNSA. In nucleotides, the CDR3 is TGTGCCAGCAGCTTCGGGAGAGGAACTGAAGCTTTCTTT. Amino acids: CASSFGRGTEAFF.

The rearrangement uses TRBV18 and TRBJ2-3; D is perhaps TRBD2 (5 bases). The germline V gene has CDR1 KGHSH and CDR2 LQKENI. V dropped 5 bases and J dropped 5 bases, with 8 bases sitting between them. The CDR3 has 12 residues. The CDR3 region is CASSSSGDTQYF. CDR3 nucleotide sequence: TGTGCCAGCTCATCGAGCGGAGATACGCAGTATTTT. Supplemented by reference TRBV18 and TRBJ2-3, the full variable domain reads NAGVMQNPRHLVRRRGQEARLRCSPMKGHSHVYWYRQLPEEGLKFMVYLQKENIIDESGMPKERFSAEFPKEGPSILRIQQVVRGDSAAYFCASSSSGDTQYFGPGTRLTVL.